The present TCR beta chain was sequenced within a study of cytomegalovirus exposure and HLA in healthy donors. Across the whole study: Genotyping of 430 or so donors showed that about 79% belonged to the Caucasian-associated ancestry cluster.

The germline gives CDR1 SGHNT, CDR2 YYREEE (reference sequence). This CDR3 comprises 13 residues. The V gene lost 3 bases and the J gene lost 1 base, with 7 bases spanning the gap. The PCR made use of 60 Vbeta and 13 Jbeta primers. Produced via immunoSEQ multiplex PCR; TCRdb's table is partial and in-frame only. The sample includes 85,000 to 110,000 clones, 76% of them seen just once. Worth noting for this clone: Its target is unknown.

Study results and caveats: Reported findings show TCR beta sequences accurately forecast HLA-A and HLA-B alleles in most subjects. In a later analysis, parvovirus B19, influenza, CMV and Epstein-Barr virus appeared linked to several top co-occurrence clusters.

J is TRBJ1-1 and V is TRBV5-4; perhaps TRBD1 as D (6 bases). Sequencing was carried out using PBMCs. The clonotype originates from a woman under 30 in good health and CMV-seropositive. In DNA, the CDR3 is TGTGCCAGCAGCTCGGGACAGAACACTGAAGCTTTCTTT. Translated, it gives CASSSGQNTEAFF.